These 29 T cell receptor beta chains share one sample of origin, sequenced in a study of CD8 T cells in ankylosing spondylitis. TCRdb re-analysed the 5' RACE reads in MiXCR, keeping a single row per CDR3 protein. Of around 210,000 distinct CDR3 sequences listed, 8.2% are singletons. The sample taken for sequencing was blood, either unsorted or a sorted T cell fraction (not recorded which). All receptors come from a female donor with ankylosing spondylitis or in good health (not recorded which).

The J gene is TRBJ1-1, the V gene TRBV5-5; no firm D call. This CDR3 has 15 amino acids. From germline, CDR1 is SGHKS and CDR2 YYEKEE (reference sequence). Trimming pared 3 bases from V and 0 bases from J, leaving 12 bases between. The CDR3 DNA is TGTGCCAGCAGCTCGACACAGACAATGAACACTGAAGCTTTCTTT. Its translation: CASSSTQTMNTEAFF.

This clonotype was detected many times. This chain joins TRBV12-3 or TRBV12-4 and TRBJ2-7; D gene uncertain. The CDR3 runs to 13 residues. V lost 4 bases to trimming and J lost 6 bases, with 13 bases between them. The CDR3 protein is CASSSPGEVEQYF. CDR3 sequence (DNA): TGTGCCAGCAGTTCCCCCGGAGAGGTCGAGCAGTACTTC.

V and J are TRBV7-2 and TRBJ2-1, with 7 bases lining up with TRBD2. The CDR3 is made up of 16 amino acids. Germline V gene data show CDR1 as SGHTA and CDR2 as FQGNSA. With 4 bases clipped from V and 0 bases from J, the junction kept 6 bases outside the gene matches. The CDR3 protein is CASSSLAGSSYNEQFF. The CDR3 bases are TGTGCCAGCAGCTCTTTAGCGGGTAGCTCCTACAATGAGCAGTTCTTC.

This clonotype was recorded at least ten times. The chain recombines TRBV4-3 with TRBJ2-7, with 11 bases identical to TRBD2. CDR3 length: 15 residues. V dropped 0 bases and J dropped 3; count of bases not matched to a gene: 1. Germline V gene sequence: CDR1 LGHNA, CDR2 YSLEER. In nucleotides, the CDR3 is TGCGCCAGCAGCCAAGATACTAGCGGGAGCTACGAGCAGTACTTC. Protein product: CASSQDTSGSYEQYF.

This clonotype was seen ten or more times. The chain has TRBV11-1 and TRBJ2-3; 9 bases are shared with TRBD2. Trimming at V came to 5 bases and at J to 3 bases, leaving 18 bases not matched to a gene. This CDR3 has 19 residues. The germline gives CDR1 SGHAT, CDR2 FQDESV (reference sequence). The CDR3 nucleotides read TGTGCCAGCAGCCCTGTCGGACTAGCGATCAGAGGCGGGACAGATACGCAGTATTTT. It is translated as CASSPVGLAIRGGTDTQYF.

There are many counts of this clonotype. V and J are TRBV28 and TRBJ1-4; possible D gene TRBD1, 5 bases. Trimming cost V 3 bases and J 8 bases, with 13 bases left between them. The CDR3 is made up of 14 amino acids. The germline V gene encodes CDR1 MDHEN and CDR2 SYDVKM. The chain's CDR3 is CASSLGWGGEKLFF. As DNA, the CDR3 is TGTGCCAGCAGTTTGGGGTGGGGCGGCGAAAAACTGTTTTTT.

This clonotype was seen many times. The chain recombines TRBV15 with TRBJ2-3, with D perhaps assigned TRBD1 or TRBD2 (5 bases each). V was pared by 0 bases and J by 2 bases, with 15 bases between. The CDR3 covers 17 residues. Germline V CDR1 and CDR2: LNHNV, YYDKDF (reference sequence). The chain's CDR3 is CATSRDKRDPSTDTQYF. The CDR3 DNA follows: TGTGCCACCAGCAGAGATAAAAGGGACCCATCCACAGATACGCAGTATTTT.

This clonotype showed up many times. The gene calls are TRBV7-2 and TRBJ1-4, with 8 bases matching TRBD1. CDR3 size: 13 residues. V trimming: 6 bases; J trimming: 8 bases; junction bases outside the gene matches: 5. Germline-derived CDR1 and CDR2 are SGHTA and FQGNSA. The CDR3 DNA reads TGTGCCAGCAGTGGACAGGGTTCGGAAAAACTGTTTTTT. It encodes CASSGQGSEKLFF.

This clonotype showed up many times. J is TRBJ1-2 and V is TRBV24-1; D not resolved. The CDR3 sequence is 14 residues long. Deletions cut 2 bases from V and 8 bases from J, with 14 bases between. CDR1 is KGHDR and CDR2 is SFDVKD in the germline V gene. CDR3 sequence (DNA): TGTGCCACCAGTGATTCTCTAGGTGTGAGAGGCTACACCTTC. This encodes CATSDSLGVRGYTF.

In this sample, this clonotype turned up many times. The V and J genes are TRBV12-3 or TRBV12-4 and TRBJ1-1, with 8 bases fitting TRBD1. The CDR3 consists of 16 residues. Trimming cost V 7 bases and J 3 bases; bases outside gene matches: 13. DNA for the CDR3: TGTGCCAGCACCCCGGGGACAGGCACTCGGGACACTGAAGCTTTCTTT. This gives the protein CASTPGTGTRDTEAFF.

This clonotype was detected many times. This chain links TRBV6-5 with TRBJ2-2, with D perhaps matching TRBD2 (6 bases). The V and J ends lost 0 bases and 3 bases respectively, with 11 bases between them. The CDR3 runs to 16 residues. In germline, CDR1 is MNHEY, CDR2 SVGAGI. CDR3 residues: CASSYSIGGDTGELFF. For the CDR3, the DNA is TGTGCCAGCAGTTACTCGATTGGAGGGGACACCGGGGAGCTGTTTTTT.

This clonotype was found many times. The V call is TRBV16, the J call TRBJ1-4; D is possibly TRBD1 (6 bases). Germline loops: CDR1 KGHSY, CDR2 FQNENV. The CDR3 covers 18 residues. V dropped 0 bases and J dropped 5 bases, with 19 bases sitting between them. CDR3 in amino acids: CASSQSWRATGANEKLFF. The CDR3 nucleotides are TGTGCCAGCAGCCAATCTTGGAGGGCAACGGGGGCCAATGAAAAACTGTTTTTT. Full variable domain (missing parts from reference TRBV16 and TRBJ1-4): GEEVAQTPKHLVRGEGQKAKLYCAPIKGHSYVFWYQQVLKNEFKFLISFQNENVFDETGMPKERFSAKCLPNSPCSLEIQATKLEDSAVYFCASSQSWRATGANEKLFFGSGTQLSVL.

This clonotype was detected many times. The chain is built from TRBV12-3 or TRBV12-4 and TRBJ1-5; D is undetermined. Deletions cut 2 bases from V and 3 bases from J, with 5 bases between. The CDR3 is 13 residues long. The CDR3 DNA reads as TGTGCCAGCAGTTTATCGGACAATCAGCCCCAGCATTTT. This translates into CASSLSDNQPQHF.

A few counts support this clonotype. V is TRBV11-2 and J is TRBJ2-5; D is unresolved. CDR1 and CDR2 (germline): SGHAT, FQNNGV. Trimming removed 5 bases from V and 1 base from J, with 17 bases in between. The CDR3 has 16 residues. The CDR3 here is CASSRSETLSQETQYF. As DNA, the CDR3 is TGTGCCAGCAGCCGAAGCGAGACACTAAGCCAAGAGACCCAGTACTTC.

The table lists this clonotype with many counts. The J gene is TRBJ1-1, the V gene TRBV19; 9 bases map to TRBD1. V was clipped by 5 bases and J by 4 bases; unmatched bases: 5. The CDR3 loop spans 14 amino acids. CDR1 and CDR2 from the germline V gene are LNHDA and SQIVND (reference sequence). CDR3 region: CASSPDRGGTEAFF. CDR3 sequence (DNA): TGTGCCAGTAGTCCGGACAGGGGTGGCACTGAAGCTTTCTTT. The entire variable domain, with the rest obtained from reference TRBV19 and TRBJ1-1, is as follows: DGGITQSPKYLFRKEGQNVTLSCEQNLNHDAMYWYRQDPGQGLRLIYYSQIVNDFQKGDIAEGYSVSREKKESFPLTVTSAQKNPTAFYLCASSPDRGGTEAFFGQGTRLTVV.

Ten or more counts support this clonotype. The rearrangement links TRBV5-1 to TRBJ2-7; the match to TRBD1 covers 7 bases. Germline assignment: CDR1 SGHRS and CDR2 YFSETQ. The CDR3 is made up of 15 amino acids. The junction had 10 bases not matched to a gene; V was cut back by 4 bases and J by 3 bases. The CDR3 region is CASSTGTVTIYEQYF. CDR3 bases: TGCGCCAGCAGCACCGGGACAGTCACCATCTACGAGCAGTACTTC.

This clonotype was seen many times. The chain carries TRBV29-1 and TRBJ1-2; D remains unclear. Germline V CDR1 and CDR2: SQVTM, ANQGSEA. This CDR3 spans 11 amino acids. Trimming removed 7 bases at V and 6 bases at J, with 12 bases between. This CDR3 reads CSAEGDDGYTF. The CDR3 DNA reads as TGCAGCGCAGAAGGCGATGATGGCTACACCTTC.

This clonotype was seen repeatedly, ten times or more. The CDR3 is CASSQGLAGGPFTRFF. Here the CDR3 DNA reads TGTGCCAGCAGCCAGGGACTAGCGGGAGGGCCTTTTACTCGGTTCTTC. This chain uses TRBV4-2 with TRBJ2-1, with 16 bases aligning to TRBD2. V shed 3 bases and J 15 bases; nucleotides not matched to a gene: 11. The CDR3 consists of 16 residues. Germline-derived CDR1 and CDR2 are LGHNA and YNFKEQ.

This clonotype was seen repeatedly, ten times or more. The V call is TRBV4-3, the J call TRBJ1-2, with D possibly being TRBD1 (6 bases). Germline V gene lookup returns CDR1 LGHNA and CDR2 YSLEER. The CDR3 extends over 13 amino acids. V shed 2 bases and J shed 8 bases, with 12 bases lying between them. This CDR3 reads CASSQRGGYGYTF. The CDR3 bases are TGCGCCAGCAGCCAAAGGGGGGGATACGGCTACACCTTC.

As regards this clonotype: It may be a read error: a sequence one base away is much more abundant. The rearrangement joins TRBV23-1 to TRBJ2-7, with a possible D match to TRBD1 (5 bases). TRBV23-1 is an ORF; its function is uncertain. The CDR3 runs to 14 residues. In DNA form, the CDR3 reads TGCGCCAGCAGTCATAAGGGGCTCCCCTACGAGCAGCACTTC. This encodes CASSHKGLPYEQHF.

In its sample, this clonotype was seen many times. This sequence joins TRBV29-1 and TRBJ1-1, with no clear D. Germline V lookup: CDR1 SQVTM, CDR2 ANQGSEA. The CDR3 is 13 residues long. The germline V and J ends were trimmed by 2 bases and 4 bases, with 11 bases remaining between them. The CDR3 DNA reads TGCAGCGTTGAACCCCAGAGAGCCACTGAAGCTTTCTTT. Encoded protein: CSVEPQRATEAFF.

For this clonotype: Sequence at one end of the junction differs from germline and may be a read error. V usage is TRBV20-1 and J usage is TRBJ2-1; 7 bases are a match to TRBD1. The CDR3 extends over 17 amino acids. Germline CDR1 is DFQATT and CDR2 is SNEGSKA (reference sequence). CDR3 region: CCARTGQSNGAYNEQFF. The CDR3 DNA is TGCTGTGCTAGAACGGGACAGTCAAATGGGGCCTACAATGAGCAGTTCTTC.

This clonotype was counted a few times. The rearrangement joins TRBV7-9 to TRBJ2-1; D gene uncertain. Between the trimmed V and J ends, which lost 5 bases and 6 bases, there was a span of 8 bases. Germline V lookup: CDR1 SEHNR, CDR2 FQNEAQ (reference sequence). The CDR3 loop spans 12 amino acids. CDR3 DNA: TGTGCCAGCAGCCGGATTCCCAATGAGCAGTTCTTC. It encodes CASSRIPNEQFF.

This clonotype was seen ten or more times. The chain employs TRBV11-2 and TRBJ2-3; D call uncertain. This CDR3 region has 13 residues. Germline V lookup: CDR1 SGHAT, CDR2 FQNNGV. V lost 4 bases to trimming and J lost 4 bases, with 9 bases between them. The CDR3 region has the DNA TGTGCCAGCAGCTCAGACATTCCAGATACGCAGTATTTT. This codes for CASSSDIPDTQYF.

This clonotype was picked up many times. The chain links TRBV19 to TRBJ2-1, with D perhaps matching TRBD2 (6 bases). The CDR3 runs 12 residues. Trimming pared 3 bases from V and 6 bases from J, leaving 6 bases between. Germline CDR1 and CDR2: LNHDA and SQIVND (reference sequence). The CDR3 DNA is TGTGCCAGTAGTATCGGGGGCAATGAGCAGTTCTTC. Translated, it gives CASSIGGNEQFF.

V and J are TRBV5-1 and TRBJ2-7; a weak D match, TRBD1 (6 bases). V lost 4 bases, J lost 2 bases, and 13 bases lay in between. CDR1 is SGHRS, CDR2 YFSETQ, per germline. CDR3 length: 14 residues. DNA of the CDR3: TGCGCCAGCAGCCGAAGACAGGATCCCTACGAGCAGTACTTC. Translation: CASSRRQDPYEQYF. The whole variable domain, filled in from reference TRBV5-1 and TRBJ2-7, reads KAGVTQTPRYLIKTRGQQVTLSCSPISGHRSVSWYQQTPGQGLQFLFEYFSETQRNKGNFPGRFSGRQFSNSRSEMNVSTLELGDSALYLCASSRRQDPYEQYFGPGTRLTVT.

There are many counts of this clonotype. V and J are TRBV20-1 and TRBJ2-1, with D perhaps assigned TRBD1 or TRBD2 (7 bases each). The V end lost 4 bases, the J end lost 4 bases, and 20 bases lay between the germline ends. Germline lookup yields CDR1 DFQATT and CDR2 SNEGSKA (reference sequence). This CDR3 is built from 16 residues. The CDR3 loop reads CSATAGGLAAYNEQFF. Written as DNA, the CDR3 is TGCAGTGCTACTGCAGGGGGGCTAGCGGCGTACAATGAGCAGTTCTTC.

This clonotype came up many times. Mismatch with germline at one junction end may stem from a read error. The CDR3 reads CSALLIGLDSVF. CDR3 nucleotide sequence: TGCAGTGCCCTACTGATAGGACTAGACAGCGTCTTC. This sequence joins TRBV20-1 and TRBJ2-1, with 7 bases matching TRBD2. Germline V gene lookup returns CDR1 DFQATT and CDR2 SNEGSKA (reference sequence). This CDR3 is 12 amino acids long.

This clonotype came up many times. The CDR3 bases are TGTGCCAGCACCGGACAGGGCGGTCAGCCCCAGCATTTT. As protein: CASTGQGGQPQHF. V and J are TRBV6-2 or TRBV6-3 and TRBJ1-5; 8 bases fit TRBD1. CDR1 is MNHEY and CDR2 is SVGEGT in the germline V gene. With 7 bases clipped from V and 6 bases from J, the junction kept 5 bases outside the gene matches. The CDR3 is 13 amino acids.